This T cell receptor (beta chain) was sequenced for a study of cytomegalovirus exposure and HLA in healthy donors. The overall study: Caucasian-associated ancestry cluster membership applied to around 76% of about 370 genotyped donors. General observations from the study: CMV serostatus was the only recorded immune exposure for donors. A later analysis found TCR association rates differed by HLA locus, highest for DRB1 and lowest for HLA-C. Three chains linked to CMV were shown in vitro to be specific for CMV antigens.

A note on this clone: Its target is unknown. One end of the junction fails to match germline, which may point to a read error.

Germline V lookup: CDR1 LGHNA, CDR2 YNFKEQ. The CDR3 totals 14 residues. The PCR contained 60 Vbeta and 13 Jbeta primers. Here immunoSEQ multiplex PCR was the method, and the copy in TCRdb shows in-frame clones only, minus some. The sample lists about 180,000 clones, over 75% seen once, with roughly 2% in the top ten. The specimen sequenced was PBMCs. The genes are TRBV4-2 and TRBJ1-2, with 9 bases lining up with TRBD1. This clonotype originated in a woman in her twenties or thirties in good health and CMV-seronegative. CDR3 protein: CASSQSGQGPYQDF. The DNA for the CDR3 is TGTGCCAGCAGCCAATCGGGACAGGGACCATATCAAGACTTC.